Many counts were recorded for the clone carrying this T cell receptor (beta chain). Its antigen is not identified. The entry originates in a study of breast tumors, draining lymph nodes, adjacent tissues. Overall study findings and caveats: Tumor TCR diversity was below lymph nodes but above nontumor tissue.

V was pared by 1 base and J by 7 bases, with 5 bases between. Germline V gives CDR1 SGHDN, CDR2 FVKESK. The CDR3 has 13 amino acids. TCRdb reanalysed the multiplex PCR reads using MiXCR and keeps one entry per CDR3 protein. The data show 47,000 or so distinct CDR3 sequences, with more than 20% seen just once and 7.5% to 9.5% held by the top ten. This TCR came from a female donor with breast cancer. Some clones in this sample may be carry-over from other donors' samples. Sequenced sample: breast tumor tissue. J is TRBJ1-6 and V is TRBV14; D is undetermined. CDR3 nucleotides: TGTGCCAGCAGCCAAGGACGAAATTCACCCCTCCACTTT. Translated, it gives CASSQGRNSPLHF.